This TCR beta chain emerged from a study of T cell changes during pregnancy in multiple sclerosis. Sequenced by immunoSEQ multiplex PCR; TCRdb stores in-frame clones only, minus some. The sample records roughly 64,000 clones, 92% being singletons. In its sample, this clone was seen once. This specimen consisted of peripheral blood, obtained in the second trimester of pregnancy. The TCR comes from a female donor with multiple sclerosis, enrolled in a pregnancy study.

CDR3 amino acids: CAWSVLAGAYEQYF. CDR3 bases: TGTGCCTGGAGTGTACTAGCGGGTGCCTACGAGCAGTACTTC. This chain links TRBV30 with TRBJ2-7; 9 nucleotides align to TRBD2. V dropped 0 bases and J dropped 2; count of bases not matched to a gene: 2. Germline CDR1 GTSNPN, CDR2 SVGIG (reference sequence). The CDR3 contains 14 residues. Filled out from reference TRBV30 and TRBJ2-7, the complete variable domain reads SQTIHQWPATLVQPVGSPLSLECTVEGTSNPNLYWYRQAAGRGLQLLFYSVGIGQISSEVPQNLSASRPQDRQFILSSKKLLLSDSGFYLCAWSVLAGAYEQYFGPGTRLTVT.